The next 13 T cell receptor beta chains were all read from a single sample in a study of T-cell memory formation after mild COVID-19. One entry per CDR3 protein results from TCRdb running MiXCR on the 5' RACE reads. Here the sample spans some 490,000 distinct CDR3 sequences, approximately 18% being singletons. Input material: PBMCs or a T cell subset sorted from them (not recorded which). The receptor set was obtained from an adult woman who had mild COVID-19 (a few samples of this study predate the infection). Cell type and time point are not known.

This clonotype was picked up a small number of times. The CDR3 spells CSAIHGGGQAFF. Here the CDR3 DNA reads TGCAGTGCCATCCACGGCGGGGGACAAGCTTTCTTT. J is TRBJ1-1 and V is TRBV20-1, with a possible D match to TRBD1 (5 bases). The CDR3 has 12 residues. Between the trimmed V and J ends, which lost 6 bases and 9 bases, there was a span of 17 bases. CDR1 and CDR2 from the germline V gene are DFQATT and SNEGSKA (reference sequence).

This clonotype turned up a few times. The rearrangement uses TRBV29-1 and TRBJ2-4; the match to TRBD2 covers 9 bases. The CDR3 runs 12 residues. Germline loops: CDR1 SQVTM, CDR2 ANQGSEA. V dropped 7 bases and J dropped 6; count of bases not matched to a gene: 4. As DNA, the CDR3 is TGCAGCGGACTAGCGGAAATAAACATTCAGTACTTC. Amino acids: CSGLAEINIQYF.

The CDR3 here is CASNSRGGYNEQFF. The DNA for the CDR3 is TGTGCCAGTAACAGCAGGGGGGGATATAATGAGCAGTTCTTC. The chain uses TRBV19 and TRBJ2-1; D is perhaps TRBD1 or TRBD2 (7 bases each). Deletions cut 7 bases from V and 7 bases from J, with 17 bases between. The CDR3 runs to 14 residues. The germline V gene encodes CDR1 LNHDA and CDR2 SQIVND (reference sequence).

In this sample, this clonotype turned up a few times. The germline gene is not matched at one end of the junction; a read error may be the cause. This chain links TRBV4-1 with TRBJ1-5; D gene ambiguous. The length of the CDR3 is 14 residues. Germline CDR1 reads MGHRA; CDR2 reads YSYEKL. CDR3 coding DNA: TGCGCCAGCAGCCGCGGACTGGGCAATCGGCCCCAGCATTTT. Amino acids: CASSRGLGNRPQHF.

This clonotype was seen only a few times. CDR3 residues: CASSLTSVEQFF. CDR3 nucleotides: TGTGCCAGCAGCCTTACTAGCGTAGAGCAGTTCTTC. The rearrangement uses TRBV7-6 and TRBJ2-1, with 7 bases fitting TRBD2. The CDR3 consists of 12 residues. Germline-derived CDR1 and CDR2 are SGHVS and FNYEAQ. J was trimmed by 10 bases and V by 5 bases; bases with no gene match: 5.

This chain joins TRBV7-9 and TRBJ2-1, with 12 bases that match TRBD2. The germline gives CDR1 SEHNR, CDR2 FQNEAQ (reference sequence). The V segment lost 8 bases and the J segment 7 bases; nucleotides outside the gene matches: 6. The CDR3 totals 14 residues. CDR3 coding DNA: TGTGCCAGCCTAGCGACTAGCGGGAGAAATGAGCAGTTCTTC. This translates into CASLATSGRNEQFF. The whole variable domain, filled in from reference TRBV7-9 and TRBJ2-1, reads DTGVSQNPRHKITKRGQNVTFRCDPISEHNRLYWYRQTLGQGPEFLTYFQNEAQLEKSRLLSDRFSAERPKGSFSTLEIQRTEQGDSAMYLCASLATSGRNEQFFGPGTRLTVL.

The chain joins TRBV12-3 or TRBV12-4 to TRBJ2-2; 9 bases map to TRBD2. This CDR3 is built from 19 residues. The trim removed 5 bases at V and 4 bases at J, leaving 17 bases unmatched. In DNA, the CDR3 is TGTGCCAGCAGTCCCTTGGGGATAGCGGGGGTCCCGGGCACCGGGGAGCTGTTTTTT. This codes for CASSPLGIAGVPGTGELFF.

This clonotype was seen more than once but under ten times. The genes are TRBV27 and TRBJ2-7; D gene unclear. This CDR3 spans 16 amino acids. Trimming pared 5 bases from V and 0 bases from J, leaving 17 bases between. Germline CDR1 MNHEY, CDR2 SMNVEV (reference sequence). This chain's CDR3 is CASSRSPGVSSYEQYF. The CDR3 DNA is TGTGCCAGCAGTCGATCACCTGGAGTAAGCTCCTACGAGCAGTACTTC.

The rearrangement links TRBV20-1 to TRBJ2-1, with 13 bases fitting TRBD2. Germline CDR1 DFQATT, CDR2 SNEGSKA (reference sequence). The CDR3 extends over 15 amino acids. With 1 base clipped from V and 8 bases from J, the junction kept 5 bases outside the gene matches. Here the CDR3 reads CSARGTSGRVHEQFF. DNA of the CDR3: TGCAGTGCTAGAGGGACTAGCGGGAGAGTACATGAGCAGTTCTTC.

This clonotype was seen a handful of times. This rearrangement joins TRBV12-3 or TRBV12-4 to TRBJ1-4, with D possibly being TRBD1 (5 bases). V was clipped by 6 bases and J by 7 bases, with 18 bases between them. CDR3 length: 15 residues. CDR3 nucleotide sequence: TGTGCCAGCAGCAAGGGACCAGCAGGCGCTGAAAAACTGTTTTTT. Protein product: CASSKGPAGAEKLFF.

This clonotype was found many times. The chain is built from TRBV5-6 and TRBJ2-1; 13 bases map to TRBD2. V lost 2 bases to trimming and J lost 7 bases; unmatched junction nucleotides: 3. The CDR3 length is 15 residues. Germline assignment: CDR1 SGHDT and CDR2 YYEEEE. CDR3 sequence reads: CASSFRTSGRNEQFF. CDR3 DNA: TGTGCCAGCAGCTTCCGGACTAGCGGGAGAAATGAGCAGTTCTTC. The full variable domain, completed using reference TRBV5-6 and TRBJ2-1, is DAGVTQSPTHLIKTRGQQVTLRCSPKSGHDTVSWYQQALGQGPQFIFQYYEEEERQRGNFPDRFSGHQFPNYSSELNVNALLLGDSALYLCASSFRTSGRNEQFFGPGTRLTVL.

This clonotype was seen many times. The chain carries TRBV20-1 and TRBJ2-1, with TRBD2 matching over 8 bases. Germline V lookup: CDR1 DFQATT, CDR2 SNEGSKA (reference sequence). The V segment lost 6 bases and the J segment 7 bases; nucleotides outside the gene matches: 8. The CDR3 length is 13 residues. CDR3 DNA: TGCAGTGCCCGAGCGGGACTAGTAAATGAGCAGTTCTTC. It codes for CSARAGLVNEQFF.

The chain joins TRBV9 to TRBJ2-3; possible D gene TRBD1, 6 bases. V was clipped by 3 bases and J by 3 bases, with 20 bases between them. This CDR3 has 17 amino acids. Germline CDR1 reads SGDLS; CDR2 reads YYNGEE. CDR3 in DNA: TGTGCCAGCAGCGCCGCCTCATTCCAGGGGCGGACAGATACGCAGTATTTT. Its protein product is CASSAASFQGRTDTQYF.